These 30 T cell receptor beta chains were sequenced from one sample in a study of Graves' ophthalmopathy and Graves' hyperthyroidism. RNA transcripts served as template for amplifying TCR beta CDR3 sequences. Second-round multiplex PCR followed a first-round RT-PCR using HTBI primers. TCRdb re-called the multiplex PCR reads with MiXCR, one entry per CDR3 protein. Of approximately 640,000 distinct CDR3 sequences in the sample, over 40% were seen once. Input material: peripheral blood. The receptors derive from an adult man with Graves' ophthalmopathy.

The rearrangement links TRBV10-3 to TRBJ2-7, with D perhaps matching TRBD1 (7 bases). Trimming pared 6 bases from V and 3 bases from J, leaving 21 bases between. This CDR3 has 16 amino acids. CDR1 is ENHRY, CDR2 SYGVKD, per germline. In DNA, the CDR3 is TGTGCCATCAGCCCCCAGGGCAGGGGGGAAATCTACGAGCAGTACTTC. Translating it yields CAISPQGRGEIYEQYF.

This clonotype was seen repeatedly, ten times or more. V is TRBV19 and J is TRBJ1-5, with unresolved D. V was cut by 9 bases and J by 7 bases, with 4 bases left in between. Germline values: CDR1 LNHDA, CDR2 SQIVND (reference sequence). This CDR3 comprises 9 residues. CDR3 in amino acids: CASGQPQHF. The CDR3 DNA reads TGTGCCAGCGGGCAGCCCCAGCATTTT.

V gene TRBV24-1 combines with J gene TRBJ2-2; D is unclear. Germline loops: CDR1 KGHDR, CDR2 SFDVKD. The V and J ends lost 1 base and 10 bases respectively, with 12 bases between them. CDR3 length: 14 amino acids. CDR3 in amino acids: CATSDFPGLVELFF. The DNA of the CDR3 is TGTGCCACCAGTGATTTTCCGGGTTTGGTGGAGCTGTTTTTT.

The chain couples TRBV6-1 to TRBJ1-2; the match to TRBD1 covers 11 bases. Trimming removed 6 bases from V and 7 bases from J; junction bases left unmatched: 10. Germline values: CDR1 MNHNS, CDR2 SASEGT. The length of the CDR3 is 15 residues. CDR3: CASRPGTGGGAGYTF. CDR3 coding DNA: TGTGCCAGCAGGCCAGGGACAGGGGGAGGCGCTGGCTACACCTTC.

In this sample, this clonotype turned up once. The rearrangement links TRBV29-1 to TRBJ1-1; tentatively, D is TRBD1 (6 bases). This CDR3 is 15 amino acids long. Trimming took 3 bases from V and 3 from J, leaving 17 bases between them. Germline V lookup: CDR1 SQVTM, CDR2 ANQGSEA. The CDR3 bases are TGCAGCGTTGAGCAGGGGTATTCTGGGGACACTGAAGCTTTCTTT. Translation: CSVEQGYSGDTEAFF.

The V and J genes are TRBV6-1 and TRBJ2-2; D is unresolved. The V gene's germline CDR1 is MNHNS and CDR2 SASEGT. The V gene lost 6 bases and the J gene lost 6 bases, with 8 bases spanning the gap. The CDR3 is 12 residues long. CDR3 sequence (DNA): TGTGCCAGCAGGCATCAATCCGGGGAGCTGTTTTTT. Amino acid sequence: CASRHQSGELFF.

This clonotype was recorded many times. The chain couples TRBV19 to TRBJ1-3; tentative D call: TRBD1 (5 bases). The CDR3 loop spans 14 amino acids. Germline CDR1 is LNHDA and CDR2 is SQIVND (reference sequence). Trimming removed 7 bases from V and 4 bases from J, with 14 bases in between. CDR3 coding DNA: TGTGCCAGTACCCATGACAGTCCCGGAAACACCATATATTTT. Amino acid sequence: CASTHDSPGNTIYF. Supplemented by reference TRBV19 and TRBJ1-3, the full variable domain reads DGGITQSPKYLFRKEGQNVTLSCEQNLNHDAMYWYRQDPGQGLRLIYYSQIVNDFQKGDIAEGYSVSREKKESFPLTVTSAQKNPTAFYLCASTHDSPGNTIYFGEGSWLTVV.

The V and J genes are TRBV29-1 and TRBJ1-3; a possible D gene is TRBD1 (5 bases). V was shortened by 0 bases and J by 9 bases, with 15 bases between the two germline ends. The CDR3 is made up of 14 amino acids. CDR1 SQVTM and CDR2 ANQGSEA come from the germline V gene. The CDR3 region has the DNA TGCAGCGTTGAAGATCGAAGGGGAGGGAGCACCATATATTTT. Translated, it gives CSVEDRRGGSTIYF. Supplemented by reference TRBV29-1 and TRBJ1-3, the full variable domain reads SAVISQKPSRDICQRGTSLTIQCQVDSQVTMMFWYRQQPGQSLTLIATANQGSEATYESGFVIDKFPISRPNLTFSTLTVSNMSPEDSSIYLCSVEDRRGGSTIYFGEGSWLTVV.

V usage is TRBV2 and J usage is TRBJ2-1; the match to TRBD1 covers 7 bases. CDR1 and CDR2 (germline): SNHLY, FYNNEI. This CDR3 has 15 residues. Germline trimming cut 8 bases from V and 6 bases from J; bases unmatched to any gene: 13. The CDR3 region has the DNA TGTGCCAGCGTAGCTGACACTGGACAGGCCAATGAGCAGTTCTTC. This codes for CASVADTGQANEQFF.

In this sample, this clonotype turned up many times. The J gene is TRBJ2-5, the V gene TRBV7-2, with TRBD1 matching 8 bases. The CDR3 extends over 13 amino acids. Germline-derived CDR1 and CDR2 are SGHTA and FQGNSA. J gave up 5 bases and V 5 bases, and 4 bases lay outside the gene matches. This CDR3 reads CASSRQGWETQYF. In DNA form, the CDR3 reads TGTGCCAGCAGCAGACAGGGGTGGGAGACCCAGTACTTC.

This clonotype turned up a few times. The V call is TRBV24-1, the J call TRBJ2-3; unclear D gene. The germline V and J ends were trimmed by 3 bases and 9 bases, with 9 bases remaining between them. Germline V gene sequence: CDR1 KGHDR, CDR2 SFDVKD. This CDR3 has 12 residues. CDR3 amino acids: CATSDGTETQYF. DNA of the CDR3: TGTGCCACCAGTGATGGAACTGAGACGCAGTATTTT.

The chain joins TRBV24-1 to TRBJ1-1; D is possibly TRBD1 (5 bases). Germline V lookup: CDR1 KGHDR, CDR2 SFDVKD. The CDR3 runs 16 residues. Trimming shortened V by 9 bases and J by 1 base, and 20 bases separated the two germline ends. The CDR3 reads CATAGTSGRSNTEAFF. The CDR3 DNA follows: TGTGCCACCGCCGGGACTAGCGGGAGGTCGAACACTGAAGCTTTCTTT.

This clonotype was picked up one time. The CDR3 spells CSREGRMNTEAFF. The CDR3 DNA follows: TGCAGCAGAGAAGGACGGATGAACACTGAAGCTTTCTTT. V and J are TRBV29-1 and TRBJ1-1; D is unclear. CDR3 length: 13 residues. Germline V gives CDR1 SQVTM, CDR2 ANQGSEA. V was clipped by 8 bases and J by 0 bases, with 13 bases between them.

This sequence joins TRBV11-3 and TRBJ2-2; the D gene could be TRBD1 or TRBD2 (5 bases each). V lost 0 bases to trimming and J lost 10 bases, with 6 bases between them. Germline V gene sequence: CDR1 SGHNT, CDR2 YENEEA. The CDR3 loop spans 12 amino acids. CDR3 nucleotides: TGTGCCAGCAGCTTAGAGGGGGAGGAGCTGTTTTTT. Protein product: CASSLEGEELFF.

CDR3 protein: CASSLDGTNSPLHF. The CDR3 coding sequence is TGTGCCAGCAGCTTAGACGGGACGAATTCACCCCTCCACTTT. The genes are TRBV7-9 and TRBJ1-6; D is perhaps TRBD1 (5 bases). Trimming left V 1 base short and J 7 bases short, with 8 bases between. This CDR3 spans 14 amino acids. Germline CDR1 reads SEHNR; CDR2 reads FQNEAQ (reference sequence).

The rearrangement uses TRBV11-1 and TRBJ1-5; D is unresolved. Germline V gene lookup returns CDR1 SGHAT and CDR2 FQDESV (reference sequence). The V end lost 4 bases, the J end lost 1 base, and 32 bases lay between the germline ends. The CDR3 is 22 residues long. As DNA, the CDR3 is TGTGCCAGCAGCTACAACTGTGAGTCTGGTGCCTTGTCCAAAGAGAGCAATCAGCCCCAGCATTTT. It specifies CASSYNCESGALSKESNQPQHF. The whole variable domain, filled in from reference TRBV11-1 and TRBJ1-5, reads EAEVAQSPRYKITEKSQAVAFWCDPISGHATLYWYRQILGQGPELLVQFQDESVVDDSQLPKDRFSAERLKGVDSTLKIQPAELGDSAMYLCASSYNCESGALSKESNQPQHFGDGTRLSIL.

This clonotype was recorded at least ten times. The rearrangement links TRBV7-2 to TRBJ1-4; 8 nucleotides align to TRBD1. Unmatched junction bases numbered 11, after V lost 4 bases and J lost 7 bases. CDR3 length: 16 residues. Germline CDR1 SGHTA, CDR2 FQGNSA. CDR3 DNA: TGTGCCAGCAGCTCCCTAGCCGGGACAGGAAGTGAAAAACTGTTTTTT. Protein product: CASSSLAGTGSEKLFF.

There are many counts of this clonotype. CDR3 loop: CATSDLITGELFF. The CDR3 nucleotides are TGTGCCACCAGTGATTTGATCACCGGGGAGCTGTTTTTT. The rearrangement joins TRBV24-1 to TRBJ2-2; D gene ambiguous. The CDR3 has 13 residues. The germline V and J ends were trimmed by 0 bases and 4 bases, with 2 bases remaining between them. The germline gives CDR1 KGHDR, CDR2 SFDVKD.

This clonotype was seen ten or more times. The chain couples TRBV11-2 to TRBJ2-5; either TRBD1 or TRBD2 may supply D (7 bases each). Trimming removed 5 bases at V and 10 bases at J, with 14 bases between. The CDR3 consists of 12 residues. The V gene's germline CDR1 is SGHAT and CDR2 FQNNGV. This CDR3 reads CASSAQGGDQYF. In DNA form, the CDR3 reads TGTGCCAGCAGCGCTCAGGGGGGGGACCAGTACTTC.

CDR3 in amino acids: CASSPPGQGFAGELFF. CDR3 nucleotides: TGTGCCAGCAGCCCTCCGGGACAGGGCTTCGCCGGGGAGCTGTTTTTT. The chain combines TRBV9 with TRBJ2-2; 9 bases fit TRBD1. CDR3 length: 16 amino acids. From germline, CDR1 is SGDLS and CDR2 YYNGEE. The V segment lost 4 bases and the J segment 6 bases; nucleotides outside the gene matches: 10.

The genes are TRBV19 and TRBJ2-7, with D possibly being TRBD1 or TRBD2 (5 bases each). The CDR3 extends over 14 amino acids. V dropped 7 bases and J dropped 0 bases, with 13 bases sitting between them. CDR1 and CDR2 (germline): LNHDA, SQIVND (reference sequence). The CDR3, as DNA: TGTGCCAGTACCAGGGACGGAACCTCCTACGAGCAGTACTTC. Amino acid sequence: CASTRDGTSYEQYF.

This chain connects TRBV12-3 or TRBV12-4 to TRBJ1-1; D unresolved. V shed 8 bases and J shed 2 bases, with 9 bases lying between them. The CDR3 contains 12 residues. Written as DNA, the CDR3 is TGTGCCAGCCGCGTTAGAAACACTGAAGCTTTCTTT. Translating it yields CASRVRNTEAFF.

The gene calls are TRBV24-1 and TRBJ1-1, with D tentatively TRBD1 (5 bases). Trimming removed 9 bases from V and 4 bases from J, with 23 bases in between. The CDR3 extends over 16 amino acids. Germline V CDR1 and CDR2: KGHDR, SFDVKD. Written as DNA, the CDR3 is TGTGCCACCTCTCCGGGACTAGCGGGAGGGAGCACTGAAGCTTTCTTT. Translation gives CATSPGLAGGSTEAFF.

This clonotype was detected ten times or more. V gene TRBV10-3 combines with J gene TRBJ1-1; TRBD1 agrees at 7 bases. J was trimmed by 1 base and V by 0 bases; bases with no gene match: 11. Per the germline V gene, CDR1 is ENHRY and CDR2 is SYGVKD. This CDR3 contains 18 residues. DNA of the CDR3: TGTGCCATCAGTGAGTCCTGGGACAGCGGGACGTGGAACACTGAAGCTTTCTTT. Its protein is CAISESWDSGTWNTEAFF.

This clonotype was picked up many times. The rearrangement links TRBV10-2 to TRBJ2-7, with 8 bases identical to TRBD1. Per the germline V gene, CDR1 is WSHSY and CDR2 is SAAADI. V lost 8 bases to trimming and J lost 3 bases; unmatched junction nucleotides: 6. The CDR3 runs to 13 residues. Written as DNA, the CDR3 is TGCGCCAGCGGCGGACAGGGCCTCTACGAGCAGTACTTC. Protein: CASGGQGLYEQYF.

This chain uses TRBV7-9 with TRBJ2-6; D not resolved. The CDR3 sequence is 16 residues long. Germline lookup yields CDR1 SEHNR and CDR2 FQNEAQ (reference sequence). The ends were cut back, 7 bases at V and 0 bases at J, with 13 bases in the middle. The DNA for the CDR3 is TGTGCCAGCACCCAAGGGTCTCCCTCTGGGGCCAACGTCCTGACTTTC. Translating it yields CASTQGSPSGANVLTF.

This clonotype was counted ten times or more. The chain employs TRBV20-1 and TRBJ1-5; 10 bases agree with TRBD1. The CDR3 length is 14 residues. Germline V gene lookup returns CDR1 DFQATT and CDR2 SNEGSKA (reference sequence). The trim removed 4 bases at V and 1 base at J, leaving 1 base unmatched. CDR3 bases: TGCAGTGCTAAGGGACAGGGGAGCAATCAGCCCCAGCATTTT. As protein: CSAKGQGSNQPQHF.

This chain connects TRBV6-1 to TRBJ1-5, with 8 bases matching TRBD1. The CDR3 length is 15 residues. V shed 8 bases, J shed 3 bases, and the junction held 9 bases outside the gene matches. The germline CDR1 and CDR2 sequences are MNHNS and SASEGT. Written as DNA, the CDR3 is TGTGCCAGCGGTCTGGCAGGGGGCAACAATCAGCCCCAGCATTTT. This translates into CASGLAGGNNQPQHF.

Ten or more counts support this clonotype. The V call is TRBV2, the J call TRBJ2-7; 12 bases map to TRBD2. The CDR3 spans 16 residues. With V trimmed by 6 bases and J by 2 bases, 8 bases remained unmatched. Per germline, CDR1 SNHLY and CDR2 FYNNEI. The CDR3 DNA sequence: TGTGCCAGCAGGCACGGGACTAGCGGGTGGACCTACGAGCAGTACTTC. It is translated as CASRHGTSGWTYEQYF.

This clonotype was counted at least ten times. This rearrangement joins TRBV7-6 to TRBJ1-1, with D hard to call. V was clipped by 5 bases and J by 5 bases, with 12 bases between them. Germline V lookup: CDR1 SGHVS, CDR2 FNYEAQ. CDR3 size: 13 residues. The CDR3 reads CASSHGFGTEAFF. The DNA for the CDR3 is TGTGCCAGCAGCCACGGGTTCGGGACTGAAGCTTTCTTT.